This T cell receptor beta chain is from a study of beta chain features in type 1 diabetes. Findings and limits, study-wide: PCR might show a preference for shorter templates, equally across patients and controls.

Trimming left V 4 bases short and J 3 bases short, with 13 bases between. This CDR3 is built from 14 residues. Per germline, CDR1 SGHNT and CDR2 YYREEE (reference sequence). Reverse transcribing all isolated RNA meant expressed TCRB transcripts were sequenced. Assay: immunoSEQ multiplex PCR; the TCRdb copy retains only in-frame clones and omits some. The sample holds 130,000 to 150,000 clones; roughly 48% are singletons and the top ten take around 0.39%. About this clone itself: Its antigen is unidentified.

The chain employs TRBV5-4 and TRBJ1-1; perhaps TRBD1 as D (6 bases). Sequencing was performed on Tregs from blood. This TCR was sampled from a man younger than 35 in good health. CDR3 bases: TGTGCCAGCAGCGCACAGGGTGAGCACACTGAAGCTTTCTTT. Translated: CASSAQGEHTEAFF.